This T cell receptor beta chain was captured by sequencing in a study of blood T cell repertoires in COVID-19 (dated by TCRdb to 2020 to 2021). The study in broad terms: The collaborator samples originated in the United States, Italy and Spain and spanned the acute and convalescent phases of COVID-19. The prospective study material was composed of cDNA or gDNA derived from T cells, B-cell-depleted T cells, or PBMCs. Deeply sampled blood TCRbeta repertoires from subjects exposed to, actively infected with, or recovered from COVID-19 were included in the dataset. The repertoires were released in a freely available public database meant as a resource for research on the immune response to SARS-CoV-2. Samples were obtained from the ongoing ImmuneRACE study (first 160 participants) and from over 1,000 subjects provided by 6 global collaborators. The sample metadata nearly always contained a de-identified subject ID, COVID-19 status, age in years and sex. HLA class I and class II types, where available, came from metadata supplied by the sample provider rather than from assay-based typing.

The CDR3 numbers 14 residues from cysteine through phenylalanine. The only DNA kept is the CDR3, 42 bases in frame from the first base. The germline V gene encodes CDR1 SGHRS and CDR2 YFSETQ. The junction shows trimming of 4 bases on V and 5 bases on J, and the gene matches do not reach 8 bases of it. In Seattle, one collaborating source enrolled patients while the infection was active and tracked those patients longitudinally over the course of disease. The collaborating institutions used their own protocols to collect whole blood in K2EDTA tubes. For TCRbeta analysis, collaborators shipped samples as frozen whole blood, isolated PBMCs, or DNA extracted from either of those sample types. The immunoSEQ Assay, a bias-controlled multiplex PCR, was used to amplify TCRbeta CDR3 regions from genomic DNA. Under the source paper's analysis protocol: Nucleated cell counts per sample were estimated from amplification of reference gene primers within the assay. Sequence reads were collapsed and filtered to measure the absolute abundance of every unique TCRbeta CDR3 rearrangement. For each sample, productive Simpson clonality was calculated as the square root of Simpson's diversity index over productive rearrangements. TCRdb re-hosts the immuneACCESS table, in-frame sequences only. Its copies lack some clones; in the studies checked, an unresolved V gene accounts for under half of them, and the cause for the rest is not known. V and J calls and clone size are copied from that table; D and trimming were computed from the DNA. The sample data list fewer than 350,000 clones, and more than 70% of these were observed just once. Approximately 1.8% of the sample comes from the top ten.

Paper-wide results and their limitations: How much clinical and demographic metadata was included differed by source and by participant, and the metadata was provided uncurated.

Regarding this clone: The antigen it binds to is not known. No base qualities exist here, and no much larger clone lies one base off it. Other nucleotide sequences from this sample produce the same CDR3.

This TCR was sampled from a woman aged 25 to 39 with COVID-19, enrolled during active disease. Sequencing input: peripheral blood. This receptor chain uses TRBV5-1 and TRBJ2-5, with 7 bases aligning to TRBD1. The CDR3 amino acid sequence is: CASSPRQGGETQYF. At the DNA level, the sequence is TGCGCCAGCAGCCCTCGACAGGGTGGCGAGACCCAGTACTTC.